A single sample is the source of the 18 T cell receptor beta chains below, sequenced in a study of spatial heterogeneity in lung cancer. The sample's time point: blood at routine non-recurrence follow-up after resection. Using its own MiXCR run on the 5' RACE reads, TCRdb lists one record per CDR3 protein. The repertoire holds 15,000 or so distinct CDR3 sequences, 6.3% seen once, with roughly 25% in the top ten. Sample: PBMCs, taken at follow-up. These receptors were taken from a male donor with early-stage non-small cell lung cancer.

The CDR3 sequence: CASSLSPGSTYEQYF. CDR3 in DNA: TGTGCCAGCAGCTTGTCCCCAGGATCTACCTACGAGCAGTACTTC. The chain links TRBV7-9 to TRBJ2-7; D unresolved. Germline CDR1 and CDR2: SEHNR and FQNEAQ (reference sequence). The ends were cut back, 3 bases at V and 2 bases at J, with 14 bases in the middle. This CDR3 comprises 15 residues.

This clonotype occurred many times. V is TRBV4-1 and J is TRBJ2-1, with D maybe TRBD2 (6 bases). Germline V gene lookup returns CDR1 MGHRA and CDR2 YSYEKL. V was clipped by 4 bases and J by 0 bases, with 13 bases between them. CDR3 length: 16 residues. The CDR3 is CASSRPGLDSYNEQFF. The CDR3, as DNA: TGCGCCAGCAGCCGCCCGGGACTTGACTCCTACAATGAGCAGTTCTTC.

This clonotype was recorded at least ten times. The V gene is TRBV20-1, the J gene TRBJ2-1, with 9 nucleotides matching TRBD2. V lost 0 bases, J lost 0 bases, and 12 bases stayed unmatched. The CDR3 is made up of 19 amino acids. CDR1 and CDR2 from the germline V gene are DFQATT and SNEGSKA (reference sequence). The CDR3 DNA follows: TGCAGTGCTAGAGATAGAGGGGAGCTAGCGGGGAGCTCCTACAATGAGCAGTTCTTC. This encodes CSARDRGELAGSSYNEQFF.

There are many counts of this clonotype. The V call is TRBV7-9, the J call TRBJ2-1, with a possible D match to TRBD1 (5 bases). With 1 base removed from V and 0 bases from J, the gap between germline ends came to 10 bases. Germline CDR1 is SEHNR and CDR2 is FQNEAQ (reference sequence). CDR3 length: 16 amino acids. In DNA form, the CDR3 reads TGTGCCAGCAGCTTAGGGGGCGGCTACTCCTACAATGAGCAGTTCTTC. It specifies CASSLGGGYSYNEQFF.

This clonotype showed up many times. J is TRBJ2-1 and V is TRBV28; D is uncertain. This CDR3 region has 15 residues. Looked up from germline, CDR1 is MDHEN and CDR2 is SYDVKM. Trimming cost V 6 bases and J 6 bases, with 18 bases left between them. CDR3 sequence: CASSLPTLGSNEQFF. The CDR3 coding sequence is TGTGCCAGCAGCCTCCCCACCTTAGGCTCCAATGAGCAGTTCTTC.

The chain couples TRBV3-1 to TRBJ1-2, with 9 bases lining up with TRBD1. Germline V gene data show CDR1 as LGHDT and CDR2 as YNNKEL (reference sequence). The CDR3 length is 14 residues. J lost 6 bases, V lost 4 bases, and 6 bases had no gene match. The CDR3 loop reads CASSLGQGGDGYTF. The CDR3 DNA reads TGTGCCAGCAGCCTGGGACAGGGTGGGGATGGCTACACCTTC.

At least ten counts were recorded for this clonotype. The chain carries TRBV6-2 or TRBV6-3 and TRBJ2-7; 10 nucleotides line up with TRBD2. V shed 3 bases, J shed 0 bases, and the junction held 5 bases outside the gene matches. CDR3 length equals 16 residues. From germline, CDR1 is MNHEY and CDR2 SVGEGT. The CDR3 sequence is CASSYTGTSDSYEQYF. The CDR3 DNA reads as TGTGCCAGCAGTTATACCGGGACTAGCGACTCCTACGAGCAGTACTTC.

This clonotype was observed at least ten times. V is TRBV5-6 and J is TRBJ1-1, with no clear D. Trimming took 0 bases from V and 5 from J, leaving 5 bases between them. CDR3 length: 12 amino acids. Germline CDR1 reads SGHDT; CDR2 reads YYEEEE. In DNA form, the CDR3 reads TGTGCCAGCAGCTTGGTTGTTACTGAAGCTTTCTTT. Translation: CASSLVVTEAFF.

Many counts were recorded for this clonotype. V usage is TRBV4-3 and J usage is TRBJ2-7; D may be TRBD2 (5 bases). The CDR3 loop spans 16 amino acids. Per germline, CDR1 LGHNA and CDR2 YSLEER. V lost 1 base, J lost 2 bases, and 15 bases lay in between. The CDR3 region has the DNA TGCGCCAGCAGCCAAGTCCGGGGTCTTCCAGCCTACGAGCAGTACTTC. This gives the protein CASSQVRGLPAYEQYF.

This clonotype was recorded many times. This rearrangement joins TRBV15 to TRBJ2-5; 15 positions match TRBD2. V shed 2 bases and J 5 bases; nucleotides not matched to a gene: 9. CDR3 size: 18 residues. Germline assignment: CDR1 LNHNV and CDR2 YYDKDF (reference sequence). CDR3 nucleotide sequence: TGTGCCACCAGCAGACGTATCCTAGGGACTAGCGGGAGGGAGACCCAGTACTTC. It is translated as CATSRRILGTSGRETQYF.

As to this clonotype: It may be a read error: a sequence one base away is much more abundant. The chain links TRBV2 to TRBJ2-3; D is undetermined. Germline CDR1 and CDR2: SNHLY and FYNNEI. The length of the CDR3 is 12 residues. The CDR3 sequence: CASSLSTDTLYF. CDR3 bases: TGTGCCAGCAGTCTTAGCACAGATACGCTGTATTTT. Supplemented by reference TRBV2 and TRBJ2-3, the full variable domain reads EPEVTQTPSHQVTQMGQEVILRCVPISNHLYFYWYRQILGQKVEFLVSFYNNEISEKSEIFDDQFSVERPDGSNFTLKIRSTKLEDSAMYFCASSLSTDTLYFGPGTRLTVL.

The rearrangement uses TRBV3-1 and TRBJ2-5, with D possibly matching TRBD1 (6 bases). With 1 base removed from V and 9 bases from J, the gap between germline ends came to 12 bases. This CDR3 contains 13 residues. Germline V gene sequence: CDR1 LGHDT, CDR2 YNNKEL (reference sequence). CDR3 in DNA: TGTGCCAGCAGCCAAGGGGGGCCGATGGCCCAGTACTTC. Translated, it gives CASSQGGPMAQYF.

This clonotype occurred many times. The rearrangement uses TRBV12-3 or TRBV12-4 and TRBJ2-1; no clear D. V lost 3 bases to trimming and J lost 10 bases, with 13 bases between them. The CDR3 length is 13 residues. In DNA form, the CDR3 reads TGTGCCAGCAGTTTGAGGTTAATGTGGGAGCAGTTCTTC. Protein product: CASSLRLMWEQFF.

The chain employs TRBV28 and TRBJ2-6, with D possibly matching TRBD1 (6 bases). The CDR3 length is 16 residues. V lost 10 bases and J 2 bases, leaving 18 bases between the germline ends. Per germline, CDR1 MDHEN and CDR2 SYDVKM. The CDR3 protein is CATSAHQGTGANVLTF. For the CDR3, the DNA is TGTGCCACCTCAGCCCATCAGGGGACTGGGGCCAACGTCCTGACTTTC.

This clonotype was picked up many times. CDR3 nucleotide sequence: TGCGCCAGCAGTCTACACGGGACAGCTTATACGGTCGAGCAGTACTTC. The encoded protein is CASSLHGTAYTVEQYF. The chain is built from TRBV10-2 and TRBJ2-7, with TRBD1 matching over 7 bases. The CDR3 covers 16 residues. Germline values: CDR1 WSHSY, CDR2 SAAADI. Trimming removed 5 bases from V and 6 bases from J; junction bases left unmatched: 16.

The chain has TRBV2 and TRBJ1-1; tentative D call: TRBD1 (5 bases). Germline CDR1 and CDR2: SNHLY and FYNNEI. CDR3 length: 13 residues. The V end lost 1 base, the J end lost 5 bases, and 8 bases lay between the germline ends. Here the CDR3 DNA reads TGTGCCAGCAGTGAAGGGGGCTGGACTGAAGCTTTCTTT. Its translation: CASSEGGWTEAFF.

This clonotype is categorized as medium-sized. The V and J genes are TRBV11-2 and TRBJ2-5, with 7 bases fitting TRBD2. J lost 4 bases, V lost 4 bases, and 6 bases had no gene match. The CDR3 loop spans 14 amino acids. Germline values: CDR1 SGHAT, CDR2 FQNNGV. CDR3 region: CASSSAGRRETQYF. The CDR3 bases are TGTGCCAGCAGCTCAGCGGGACGCAGAGAGACCCAGTACTTC.

This clonotype showed up many times. The genes are TRBV5-1 and TRBJ2-1; TRBD1 might be the D (6 bases). The V and J ends lost 1 base and 9 bases respectively, with 11 bases between them. This CDR3 is 13 amino acids long. Germline V CDR1 and CDR2: SGHRS, YFSETQ. CDR3: CASSLIQGPEQFF. The CDR3 region has the DNA TGCGCCAGCAGCTTGATACAGGGTCCTGAGCAGTTCTTC.